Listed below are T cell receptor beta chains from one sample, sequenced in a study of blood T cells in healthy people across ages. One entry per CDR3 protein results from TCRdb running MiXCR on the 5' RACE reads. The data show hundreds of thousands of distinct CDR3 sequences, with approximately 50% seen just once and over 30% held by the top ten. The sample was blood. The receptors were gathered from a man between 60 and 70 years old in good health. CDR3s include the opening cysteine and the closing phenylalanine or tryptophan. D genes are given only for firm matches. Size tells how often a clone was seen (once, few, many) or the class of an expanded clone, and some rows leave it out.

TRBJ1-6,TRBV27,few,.,CASSPPKGGYSPLHF,TGTGCCAGCAGTCCCCCTAAGGGAGGGTATTCACCCCTCCACTTT
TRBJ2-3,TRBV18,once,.,CASSPSLGRGDTQYF,TGTGCCAGCTCCCCCTCCCTAGGCCGGGGAGATACGCAGTATTTT
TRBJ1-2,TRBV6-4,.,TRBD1,CASSDSGTAPRTGYTF,TGTGCCAGCAGTGATTCCGGGACAGCCCCTCGTACGGGCTACACCTTC
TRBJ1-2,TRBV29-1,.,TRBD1,CSGKTGENYGYTF,TGCAGCGGGAAGACAGGGGAGAACTATGGCTACACCTTC
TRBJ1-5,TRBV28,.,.,CASKPGRRNQPQHF,TGTGCCAGCAAGCCGGGCAGGAGAAATCAGCCCCAGCATTTT
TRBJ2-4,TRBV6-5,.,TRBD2,CASWRGGAKNIQYF,TGTGCCAGCTGGCGGGGAGGGGCCAAAAACATTCAGTACTTC
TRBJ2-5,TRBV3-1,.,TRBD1,CASSQVKTGGQETQYF,TGTGCCAGCAGCCAAGTAAAGACAGGGGGCCAAGAGACCCAGTACTTC
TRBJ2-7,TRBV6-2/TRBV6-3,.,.,CASEGVGTYEQYF,TGTGCCAGCGAGGGCGTGGGGACCTACGAGCAGTACTTC
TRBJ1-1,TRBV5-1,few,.,CASSHGTAMNTEAFF,TGCGCCAGCAGCCATGGGACGGCAATGAACACTGAAGCTTTCTTT
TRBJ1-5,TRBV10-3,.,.,CATNEGNQPQHF,TGTGCCACCAATGAGGGGAATCAGCCCCAGCATTTT
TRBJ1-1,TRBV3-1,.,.,CASSHTTHTEAFF,TGTGCCAGCAGCCACACGACTCACACTGAAGCTTTCTTT
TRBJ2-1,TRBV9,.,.,CASSVDVHAEQFF,TGTGCCAGCAGCGTAGACGTTCACGCGGAGCAGTTCTTC
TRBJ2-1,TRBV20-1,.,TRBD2,CSARSGGNYNEQFF,TGCAGTGCTAGGAGCGGGGGGAATTACAATGAGCAGTTCTTC
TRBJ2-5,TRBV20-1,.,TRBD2,CSARESSGKETQYF,TGCAGTGCTAGAGAGAGTAGCGGGAAAGAGACCCAGTACTTC
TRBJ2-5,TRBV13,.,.,CASSLKGPQETQYF,TGTGCCAGCAGCTTAAAGGGGCCCCAAGAGACCCAGTACTTC
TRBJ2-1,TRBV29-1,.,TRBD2,CSVASGGFDEQFF,TGCAGCGTGGCTAGCGGGGGGTTCGATGAGCAGTTCTTC
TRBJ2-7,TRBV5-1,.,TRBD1,CASSTTGGNSYEQYF,TGCGCCAGCAGCACGACAGGGGGGAACTCCTACGAGCAGTACTTC
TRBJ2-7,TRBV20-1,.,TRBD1,CSASPPPGTGLSYEQYF,TGCAGTGCTAGCCCCCCACCCGGGACAGGGCTATCCTACGAGCAGTACTTC
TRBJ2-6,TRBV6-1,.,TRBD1,CASSPVQGSRSGANVLTF,TGTGCCAGCAGCCCAGTACAGGGGTCCCGCTCTGGGGCCAACGTCCTGACTTTC
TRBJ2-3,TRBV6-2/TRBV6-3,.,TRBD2,CASSLDRTSGAADTQYF,TGTGCCAGCAGTCTCGATCGGACTAGCGGGGCGGCAGATACGCAGTATTTT
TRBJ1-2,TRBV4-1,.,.,CASSQDRGAGGYTF,TGCGCCAGCAGCCAAGATCGGGGGGCCGGGGGCTACACCTTC
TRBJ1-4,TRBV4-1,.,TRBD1,CASSRQGGPNEKLFF,TGCGCCAGCAGCCGTCAGGGGGGACCCAATGAAAAACTGTTTTTT
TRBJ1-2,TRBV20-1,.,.,CSVPTGSGYTF,TGCAGTGTCCCTACAGGGTCCGGCTACACCTTC
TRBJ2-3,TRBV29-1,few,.,CSVEGYTDTQYF,TGCAGCGTTGAAGGCTACACAGATACGCAGTATTTT
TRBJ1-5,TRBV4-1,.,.,CASSQEGGQRGDRPQHF,TGCGCCAGCAGCCAAGAGGGCGGGCAAAGGGGCGATCGGCCCCAGCATTTT
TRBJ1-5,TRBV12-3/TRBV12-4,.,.,CASSVTGNHRGPQHF,TGTGCCAGCAGTGTCACAGGGAACCATCGCGGGCCCCAGCATTTT
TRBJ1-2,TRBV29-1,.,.,CSVKQSPYGYTF,TGCAGCGTTAAACAGAGTCCGTATGGCTACACCTTC
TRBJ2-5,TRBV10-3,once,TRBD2,CAISESRGLAGQETQYF,TGTGCCATCAGTGAGTCGAGGGGACTAGCGGGGCAAGAGACCCAGTACTTC
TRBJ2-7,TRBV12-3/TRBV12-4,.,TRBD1,CASSAGQAGYEQYF,TGTGCCAGCAGCGCCGGACAGGCCGGCTACGAGCAGTACTTC
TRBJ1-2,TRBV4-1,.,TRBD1,CASSQDHGTGWGYTF,TGCGCCAGCAGCCAAGATCATGGGACAGGGTGGGGCTACACCTTC
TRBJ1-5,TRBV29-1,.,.,CSVQTANNQPQHF,TGCAGCGTCCAAACAGCGAACAATCAGCCCCAGCATTTT
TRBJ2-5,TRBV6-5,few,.,CASSDSTGPGRETQYF,TGTGCCAGCAGTGACTCAACAGGGCCGGGGAGAGAGACCCAGTACTTC